This TCR beta chain appears in the sequencing data of a study of cytomegalovirus exposure and HLA in healthy donors. The primer mix had 60 Vbeta and 13 Jbeta primers. Here immunoSEQ multiplex PCR was the method, and the copy in TCRdb shows in-frame clones only, minus some. The sample lists 100,000 or so clones, 80% to 90% occurring once. The V end was cut by 2 bases, the J end by 10 bases, with 6 bases between. This CDR3 has 11 amino acids. CDR1 is MDHEN and CDR2 is SYDVKM in the germline V gene. This sequence was found in a woman under 30 in good health and CMV-seronegative. The sample was PBMCs. The chain carries TRBV28 and TRBJ2-1; D remains ambiguous. The CDR3 spells CASSLPPEQFF. CDR3 nucleotides: TGTGCCAGCAGTTTACCTCCCGAGCAGTTCTTC. Filled out from reference TRBV28 and TRBJ2-1, the complete variable domain reads DVKVTQSSRYLVKRTGEKVFLECVQDMDHENMFWYRQDPGLGLRLIYFSYDVKMKEKGDIPEGYSVSREKKERFSLILESASTNQTSMYLCASSLPPEQFFGPGTRLTVL.